A selection of T cell receptor beta chains follows, all from one sample in a study of blood T cell repertoires in COVID-19. Method: immunoSEQ multiplex PCR; TCRdb's copy keeps in-frame clones and lacks some. This table has over 200,000 clones, roughly nine tenths appearing once. Material: PBMCs or T cells enriched from blood (not recorded which). The receptors were gathered from a man aged 30-40 years who had recovered from COVID-19. Both conserved end residues are part of each CDR3. A D gene is named only where the DNA matches it firmly. Expanded clones are given a class, and other clones once, few, many or no size at all.

cdr3_aa d_call v_call clone_size
CASSFSRTGGRWYF - TRBV27 -
CASRRYEETQYF - TRBV7-2 -
CASSPPSHLTDTQYF - TRBV28 -
CASSRTFGSYEQYF - TRBV7-2 -
CASSQDMSFDYGYTF - TRBV3-1/TRBV3-2 -
CASRKRGGPDTQYF TRBD2 TRBV19 -
CASSSVNTEAFF - TRBV28 -
CASSQGGRIGELFF - TRBV3-1/TRBV3-2 -
CASSPGTDYPPEAFF TRBD1 TRBV18 -
CASSLISGTVKNQPQHF TRBD1 TRBV5-5 -
CASTYLGQGSETQYF TRBD1 TRBV5-1 -
CASGDSDTEAFF - TRBV2 -
CATTPSGGEPDTQYF TRBD1 TRBV24-1 once
CATSSTGLNEQFF - TRBV24-1 -
CASSDLTFGNYGYTF - TRBV28 -
CASSLSGASRYGYTF - TRBV5-6 -
CASSFVARLQETQYF - TRBV5-8 -
CASSFQNYGYTF - TRBV6-5 -
CAWSVTGTGPSGANVLTF TRBD1 TRBV30 -
CSASAAGDPTGELFF TRBD2 TRBV20-1 few
CTYRGINTGELFF - TRBV29-1 -
CASTTGTASYEQYF TRBD1 TRBV6-5 -
CASSGAAGEPQHF - TRBV9 -
CASSSSGNQPQHF - TRBV27 -
CASSSGQRQTFF TRBD1 TRBV3-1/TRBV3-2 -
CASSLGTSSHTDTQYF TRBD2 TRBV5-1 -
CASSLDWTTRSYEQYF - TRBV7-2 -
CASSFPGSDGKAFF - TRBV7-8 -
CASSVDLGQGSTGELFF - TRBV9 -
CASSLNGPQEVTEAFF - TRBV5-1 -
CASSESAGTQYF - TRBV10-2 -
CASSIAQGARAEAFF TRBD1 TRBV28 -
CASSIRQGGYTF TRBD1 TRBV28 -
CASSIRDGGNEKLFF - TRBV19 -
CASSRPPGDQPQHF - TRBV28 -